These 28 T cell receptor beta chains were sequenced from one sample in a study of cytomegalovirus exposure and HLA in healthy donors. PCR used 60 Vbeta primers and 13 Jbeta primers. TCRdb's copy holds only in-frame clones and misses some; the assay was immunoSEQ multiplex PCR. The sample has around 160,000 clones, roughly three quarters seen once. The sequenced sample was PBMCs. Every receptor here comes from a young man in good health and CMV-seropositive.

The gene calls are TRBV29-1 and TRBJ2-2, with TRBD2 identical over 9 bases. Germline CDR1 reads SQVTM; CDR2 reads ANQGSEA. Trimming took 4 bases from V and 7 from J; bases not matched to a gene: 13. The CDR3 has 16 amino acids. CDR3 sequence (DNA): TGCAGCGTTGGGCCGCGGAGCGGGGGGTTTGACGGGGAGCTGTTTTTT. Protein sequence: CSVGPRSGGFDGELFF.

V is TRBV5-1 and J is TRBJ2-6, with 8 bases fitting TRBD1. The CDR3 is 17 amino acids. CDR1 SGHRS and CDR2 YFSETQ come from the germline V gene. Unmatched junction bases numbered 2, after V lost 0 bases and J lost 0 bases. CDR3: CASSLETGGSGANVLTF. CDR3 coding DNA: TGCGCCAGCAGCTTGGAAACAGGGGGCTCTGGGGCCAACGTCCTGACTTTC.

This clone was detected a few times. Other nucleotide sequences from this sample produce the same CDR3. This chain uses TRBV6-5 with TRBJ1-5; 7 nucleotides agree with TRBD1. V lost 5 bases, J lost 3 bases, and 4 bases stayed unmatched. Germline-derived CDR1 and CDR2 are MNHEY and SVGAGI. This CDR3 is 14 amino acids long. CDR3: CASSPGTVNQPQHF. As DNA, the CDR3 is TGTGCCAGCAGTCCGGGGACAGTCAATCAGCCCCAGCATTTT.

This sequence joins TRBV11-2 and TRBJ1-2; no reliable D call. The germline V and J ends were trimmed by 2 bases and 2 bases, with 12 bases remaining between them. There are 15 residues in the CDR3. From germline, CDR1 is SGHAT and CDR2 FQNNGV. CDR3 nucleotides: TGTGCCAGCAGCTTATTCCGAAGCGGCAACTATGGCTACACCTTC. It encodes CASSLFRSGNYGYTF.

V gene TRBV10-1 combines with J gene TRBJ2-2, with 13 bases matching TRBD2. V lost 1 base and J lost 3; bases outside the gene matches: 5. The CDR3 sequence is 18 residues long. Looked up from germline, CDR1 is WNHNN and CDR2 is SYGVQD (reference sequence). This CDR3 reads CASSEFLGLAGDTGELFF. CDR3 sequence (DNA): TGCGCCAGCAGTGAGTTCCTTGGACTAGCGGGAGACACCGGGGAGCTGTTTTTT.

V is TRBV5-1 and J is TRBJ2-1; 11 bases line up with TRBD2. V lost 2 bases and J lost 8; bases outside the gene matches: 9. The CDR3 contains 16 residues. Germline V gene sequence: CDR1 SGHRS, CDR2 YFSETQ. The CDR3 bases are TGCGCCAGCAGCTTCGTTAGCGGGAGGGGGGGAGATGAGCAGTTCTTC. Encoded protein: CASSFVSGRGGDEQFF.

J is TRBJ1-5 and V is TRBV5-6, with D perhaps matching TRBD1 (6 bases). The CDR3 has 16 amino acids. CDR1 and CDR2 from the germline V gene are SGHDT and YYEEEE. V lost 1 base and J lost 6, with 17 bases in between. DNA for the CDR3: TGTGCCAGCAGCTTGTTCCGGACAGCGAGGGGTCAGCCCCAGCATTTT. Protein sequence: CASSLFRTARGQPQHF.

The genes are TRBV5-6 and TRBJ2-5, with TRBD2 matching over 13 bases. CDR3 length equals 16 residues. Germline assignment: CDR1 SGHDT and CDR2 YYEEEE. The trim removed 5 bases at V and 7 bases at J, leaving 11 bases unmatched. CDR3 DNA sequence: TGTGCCAGCAGAAAGGGACTAGCGGGACCCCCAGGGACCCAGTACTTC. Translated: CASRKGLAGPPGTQYF. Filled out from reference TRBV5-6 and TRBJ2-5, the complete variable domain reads DAGVTQSPTHLIKTRGQQVTLRCSPKSGHDTVSWYQQALGQGPQFIFQYYEEEERQRGNFPDRFSGHQFPNYSSELNVNALLLGDSALYLCASRKGLAGPPGTQYFGPGTRLLVL.

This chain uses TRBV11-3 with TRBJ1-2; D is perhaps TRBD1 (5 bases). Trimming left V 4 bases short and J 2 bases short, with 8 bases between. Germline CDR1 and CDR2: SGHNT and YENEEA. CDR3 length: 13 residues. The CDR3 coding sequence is TGTGCCAGCAGCTCCCAGGGCAACTATGGCTACACCTTC. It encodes CASSSQGNYGYTF.

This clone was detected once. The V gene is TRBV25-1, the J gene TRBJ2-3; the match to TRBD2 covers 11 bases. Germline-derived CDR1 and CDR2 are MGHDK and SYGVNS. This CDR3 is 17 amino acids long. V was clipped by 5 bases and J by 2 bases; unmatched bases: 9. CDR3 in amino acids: CASSPQGTSGSTDTQYF. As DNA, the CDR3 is TGTGCCAGCAGTCCCCAGGGGACTAGCGGTTCCACAGATACGCAGTATTTT.

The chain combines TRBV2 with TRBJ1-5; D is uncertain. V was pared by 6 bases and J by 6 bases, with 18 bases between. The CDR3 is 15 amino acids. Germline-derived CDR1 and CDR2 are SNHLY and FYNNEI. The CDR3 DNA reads TGTGCCAGCAGGGCCAGCGGGCCTTTAGGTCAGCCCCAGCATTTT. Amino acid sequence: CASRASGPLGQPQHF.

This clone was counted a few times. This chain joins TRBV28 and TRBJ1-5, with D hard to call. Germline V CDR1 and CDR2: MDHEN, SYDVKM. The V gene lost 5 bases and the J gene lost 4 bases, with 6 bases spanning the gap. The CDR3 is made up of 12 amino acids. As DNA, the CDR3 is TGTGCCAGCAGTGGACTAAATCAGCCCCAGCATTTT. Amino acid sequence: CASSGLNQPQHF.

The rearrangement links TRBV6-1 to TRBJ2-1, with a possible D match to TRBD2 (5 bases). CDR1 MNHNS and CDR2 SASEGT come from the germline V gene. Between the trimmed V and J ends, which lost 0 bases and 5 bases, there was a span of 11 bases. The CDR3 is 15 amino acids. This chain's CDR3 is CASSEASFGNNEQFF. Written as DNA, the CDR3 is TGTGCCAGCAGTGAAGCGTCCTTCGGGAACAATGAGCAGTTCTTC.

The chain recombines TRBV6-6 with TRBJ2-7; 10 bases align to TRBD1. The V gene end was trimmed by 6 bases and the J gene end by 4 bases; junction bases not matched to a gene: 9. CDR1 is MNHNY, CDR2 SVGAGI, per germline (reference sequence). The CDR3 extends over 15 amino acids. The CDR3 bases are TGTGCCAGCAGGCCCCGGGACAGGGGCTCATACGAGCAGTACGTC. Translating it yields CASRPRDRGSYEQYV.

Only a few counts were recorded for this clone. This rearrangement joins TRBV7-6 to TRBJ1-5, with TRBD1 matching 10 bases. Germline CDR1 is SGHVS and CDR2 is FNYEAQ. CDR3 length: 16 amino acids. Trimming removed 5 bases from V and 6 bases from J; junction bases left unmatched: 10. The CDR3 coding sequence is TGTGCCAGCAGCACCGAGACAGGGGGCGTAGGTCAGCCCCAGCATTTT. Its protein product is CASSTETGGVGQPQHF.

The CDR3 DNA follows: TGTGCCAGCAGCTTGGACAGGGGAAGGAATTCACCCCTCCACTTT. Residues: CASSLDRGRNSPLHF. The J gene is TRBJ1-6, the V gene TRBV7-3, with 9 bases identical to TRBD1. The V gene's germline CDR1 is SGHTA and CDR2 FQGTGA. Trimming cost V 3 bases and J 7 bases; bases outside gene matches: 4. The CDR3 spans 15 residues.

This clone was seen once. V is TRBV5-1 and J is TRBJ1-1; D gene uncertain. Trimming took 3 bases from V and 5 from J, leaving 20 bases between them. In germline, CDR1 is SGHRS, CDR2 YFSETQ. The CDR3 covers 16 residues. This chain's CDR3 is CASSSVGVYEGTEAFF. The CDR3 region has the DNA TGCGCCAGCAGCTCTGTGGGAGTATATGAGGGAACTGAAGCTTTCTTT.

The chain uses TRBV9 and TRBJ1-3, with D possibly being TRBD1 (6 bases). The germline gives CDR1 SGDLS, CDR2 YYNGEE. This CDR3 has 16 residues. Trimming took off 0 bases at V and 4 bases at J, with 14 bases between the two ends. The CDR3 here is CASSVDPQGSGNTIYF. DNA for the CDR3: TGTGCCAGCAGCGTAGATCCACAGGGATCCGGAAACACCATATATTTT. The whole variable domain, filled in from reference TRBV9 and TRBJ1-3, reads DSGVTQTPKHLITATGQRVTLRCSPRSGDLSVYWYQQSLDQGLQFLIQYYNGEERAKGNILERFSAQQFPDLHSELNLSSLELGDSALYFCASSVDPQGSGNTIYFGEGSWLTVV.

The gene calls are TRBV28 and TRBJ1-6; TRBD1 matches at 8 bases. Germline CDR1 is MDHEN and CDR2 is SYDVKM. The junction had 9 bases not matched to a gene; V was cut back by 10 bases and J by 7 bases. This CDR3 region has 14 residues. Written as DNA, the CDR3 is TGTGCCATACGCCCGACAGGGGACAATTCACCCCTCCACTTT. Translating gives CAIRPTGDNSPLHF.

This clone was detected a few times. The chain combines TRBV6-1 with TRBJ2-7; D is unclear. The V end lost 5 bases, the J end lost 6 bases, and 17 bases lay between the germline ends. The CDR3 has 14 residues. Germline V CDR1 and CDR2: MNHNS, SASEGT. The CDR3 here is CASSPDTLYPEQYV. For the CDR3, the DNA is TGTGCCAGCAGTCCCGACACTCTTTACCCCGAGCAGTACGTC.

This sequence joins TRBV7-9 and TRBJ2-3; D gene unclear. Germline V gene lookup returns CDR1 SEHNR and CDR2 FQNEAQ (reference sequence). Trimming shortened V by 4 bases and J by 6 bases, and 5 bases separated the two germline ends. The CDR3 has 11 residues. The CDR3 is CASSWPDTQYF. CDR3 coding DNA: TGTGCCAGCAGCTGGCCGGATACGCAGTATTTT.

The CDR3 sequence: CASSTRLSDEQFF. The CDR3 nucleotides read TGTGCCAGCAGCACAAGACTCTCTGATGAGCAGTTCTTC. The rearrangement joins TRBV7-3 to TRBJ2-1; D gene unclear. Germline CDR1 and CDR2: SGHTA and FQGTGA. The CDR3 length is 13 residues. V was clipped by 5 bases and J by 8 bases, with 13 bases between them.

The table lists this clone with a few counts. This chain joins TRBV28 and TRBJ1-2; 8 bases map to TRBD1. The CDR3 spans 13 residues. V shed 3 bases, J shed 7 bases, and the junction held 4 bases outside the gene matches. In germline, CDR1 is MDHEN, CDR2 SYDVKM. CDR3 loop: CASSFADRGGYTF. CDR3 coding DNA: TGTGCCAGCAGTTTTGCCGACAGGGGTGGCTACACCTTC.

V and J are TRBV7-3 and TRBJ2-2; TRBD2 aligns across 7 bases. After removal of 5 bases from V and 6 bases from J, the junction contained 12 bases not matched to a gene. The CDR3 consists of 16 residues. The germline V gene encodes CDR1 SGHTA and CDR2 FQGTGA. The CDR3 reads CASSPSGAAGAGELFF. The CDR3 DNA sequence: TGTGCCAGCAGCCCCAGCGGGGCCGCTGGCGCCGGGGAGCTGTTTTTT.

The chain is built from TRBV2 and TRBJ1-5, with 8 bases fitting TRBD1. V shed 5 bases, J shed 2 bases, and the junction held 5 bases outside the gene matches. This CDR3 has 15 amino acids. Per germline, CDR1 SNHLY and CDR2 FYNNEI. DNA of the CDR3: TGTGCCAGCAGTACCACGGACAGGGGCAATCAGCCCCAGCATTTT. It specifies CASSTTDRGNQPQHF.

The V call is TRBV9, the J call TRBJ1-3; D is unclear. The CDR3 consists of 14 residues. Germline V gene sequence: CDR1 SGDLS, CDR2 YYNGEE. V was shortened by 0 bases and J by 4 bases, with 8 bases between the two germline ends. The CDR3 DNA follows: TGTGCCAGCAGCGTAGTCTCCCCCGGAAACACCATATATTTT. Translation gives CASSVVSPGNTIYF.

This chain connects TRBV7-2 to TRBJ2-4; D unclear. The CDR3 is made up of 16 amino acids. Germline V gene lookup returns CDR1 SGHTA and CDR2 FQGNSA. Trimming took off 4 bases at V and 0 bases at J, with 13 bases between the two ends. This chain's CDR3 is CASSSRLTVAKNIQYF. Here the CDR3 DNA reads TGTGCCAGCAGCTCTCGCCTCACAGTAGCCAAAAACATTCAGTACTTC. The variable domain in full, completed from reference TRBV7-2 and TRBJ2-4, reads GAGVSQSPSNKVTEKGKDVELRCDPISGHTALYWYRQSLGQGLEFLIYFQGNSAPDKSGLPSDRFSAERTGGSVSTLTIQRTQQEDSAVYLCASSSRLTVAKNIQYFGAGTRLSVL.

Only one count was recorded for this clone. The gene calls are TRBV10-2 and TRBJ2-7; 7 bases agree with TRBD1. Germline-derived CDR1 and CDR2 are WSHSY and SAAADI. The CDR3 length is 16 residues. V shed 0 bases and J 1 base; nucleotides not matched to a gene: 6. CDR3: CASSESDRPSSYEQYV. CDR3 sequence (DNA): TGCGCCAGCAGTGAGTCGGACAGGCCCTCATCCTACGAGCAGTACGTC.